Listed below are T cell receptor beta chains from one sample, sequenced in a study of T-cell reconstitution after alpha-beta-depleted transplantation in children. TCRdb passed the PCR reads through MiXCR, listing each CDR3 protein once. The sample has hundreds of thousands of distinct CDR3 sequences; over 10% are singletons. This sample comprised PBMCs, obtained before TCRalphabeta/CD19-depleted stem cell transplant. The origin of the receptors is a girl aged 2 to 9 with congenital amegakaryocytic thrombocytopenia, due to receive a stem cell transplant. Each CDR3 is given with its conserved first and last residue. The order of the fields is J gene, V gene, clone size, D gene, CDR3 DNA, CDR3 protein. D genes are given only for firm matches. Size values are once, few and many counts, or a class for expanded clones, and some rows have none.

>TRBJ2-2|TRBV24-1|few|.
TGTGCCACCAGGGACTACACCGGGGAGCTGTTTTTT
CATRDYTGELFF
>TRBJ2-5|TRBV12-3/TRBV12-4|many|TRBD2
TGTGCCAGCAGTTCGAACTTAAGACTAGCGGGAAAAGAGACCCAGTACTTC
CASSSNLRLAGKETQYF
>TRBJ2-7|TRBV5-1|.|TRBD1
TGCGCCAGCAGCGTGGGAATCCGGGACAGGGGGACGTACGAGCAGTACTTC
CASSVGIRDRGTYEQYF
>TRBJ1-1|TRBV20-1|.|.
TGCAGTGCCGTCGTCTATCGCACTGAAGCTTTCTTT
CSAVVYRTEAFF
>TRBJ2-7|TRBV3-1|few|TRBD1
TGTGCCAGCAGCCGGTTGGGACAGGGCCAATACGAGCAGTACTTC
CASSRLGQGQYEQYF
>TRBJ2-7|TRBV4-2|few|.
TGTGCCAGCAGCCAAGAGGGCGTTTCGTCTTCCTACGAGCAGTACTTC
CASSQEGVSSSYEQYF
>TRBJ2-3|TRBV6-1|many|TRBD1
TGTGCCAGCAGGGGCCAAATGACAGGGACCACAGATACGCAGTATTTT
CASRGQMTGTTDTQYF
>TRBJ2-7|TRBV12-3/TRBV12-4|.|TRBD2
TGTGCCAGCAGTTTAGTGGGGACTAGCGGGAGCGTCTACGAGCAGTACTTC
CASSLVGTSGSVYEQYF
>TRBJ2-1|TRBV19|few|TRBD2
TGTGCCAGTAGCGGGAGGTTATGGCCGGGCAATGAGCAGTTCTTC
CASSGRLWPGNEQFF
>TRBJ2-1|TRBV12-3/TRBV12-4|many|TRBD2
TGTGCCAGCAGTTGGTCCCCGGGACTAGCGGGAGGCAGCTCCTACAATGAGCAGTTCTTC
CASSWSPGLAGGSSYNEQFF
>TRBJ2-6|TRBV5-1|.|.
TGCGCCAGCAGCTTGGAAGGTTCAACAGCTGGGGCCAACGTCCTGACTTTC
CASSLEGSTAGANVLTF
>TRBJ2-1|TRBV5-1|.|TRBD1
TGCGCCAGCAGCTTGGTGCTTTGGGACAGGGGAGGGAATGAGCAGTTCTTC
CASSLVLWDRGGNEQFF
>TRBJ1-2|TRBV20-1|many|.
TGCAGTGCTACAGGGTCTAGGGGCTACACCTTC
CSATGSRGYTF
>TRBJ1-1|TRBV29-1|many|.
TGCAGCGCCGGTGGTGCGGGGCTGAACACTGAAGCTTTCTTT
CSAGGAGLNTEAFF
>TRBJ2-1|TRBV5-8|many|TRBD2
TGTGCCAGCAGCGAACTAGCGGATTACAATGAGCAGTTCTTC
CASSELADYNEQFF
>TRBJ1-1|TRBV5-1|.|.
TGCGCCAGCAGCAAAGCGCCGGGGCCTAACAAAGCTTTCTTT
CASSKAPGPNKAFF
>TRBJ2-1|TRBV3-1|.|.
TGTGCCAGCAGCCATTTGGGCGGGATAGGTTTTGGTGAGCAGTTCTTC
CASSHLGGIGFGEQFF
>TRBJ2-2|TRBV20-1|many|.
TGCAGTGCTATGTCGACAGCGAACACCGGGGAGCTGTTTTTT
CSAMSTANTGELFF
>TRBJ2-1|TRBV5-1|many|.
TGCGCCAGCAGCTTGGCCAACAGCCTTCTGTACAATGAGCAGTTCTTC
CASSLANSLLYNEQFF
>TRBJ2-2|TRBV6-5|few|.
TGTGCCAGCAGTTCCTCGACAGCCTACACCGGGGAGCTGTTTTTT
CASSSSTAYTGELFF